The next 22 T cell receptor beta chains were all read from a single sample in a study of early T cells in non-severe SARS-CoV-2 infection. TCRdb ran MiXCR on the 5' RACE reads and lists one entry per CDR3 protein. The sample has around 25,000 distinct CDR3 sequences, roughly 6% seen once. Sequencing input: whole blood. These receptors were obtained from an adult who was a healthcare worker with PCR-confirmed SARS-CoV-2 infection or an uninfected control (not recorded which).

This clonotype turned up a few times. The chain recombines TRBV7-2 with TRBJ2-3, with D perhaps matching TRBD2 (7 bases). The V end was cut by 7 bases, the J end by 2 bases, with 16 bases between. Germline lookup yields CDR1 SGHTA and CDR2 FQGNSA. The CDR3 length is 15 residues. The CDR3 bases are TGTGCCAGCACCGCGGCGGGGGCAGTCACAGATACGCAGTATTTT. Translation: CASTAAGAVTDTQYF.

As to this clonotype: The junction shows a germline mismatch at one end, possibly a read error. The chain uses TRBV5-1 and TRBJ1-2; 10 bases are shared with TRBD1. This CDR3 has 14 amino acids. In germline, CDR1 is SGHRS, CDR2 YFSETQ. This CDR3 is CVSSLVGTGEGYTF. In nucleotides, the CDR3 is TGCGTCAGCAGCTTGGTTGGGACAGGGGAGGGCTACACCTTC. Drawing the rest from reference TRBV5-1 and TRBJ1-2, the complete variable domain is KAGVTQTPRYLIKTRGQQVTLSCSPISGHRSVSWYQQTPGQGLQFLFEYFSETQRNKGNFPGRFSGRQFSNSRSEMNVSTLELGDSALYLCVSSLVGTGEGYTFGSGTRLTVV.

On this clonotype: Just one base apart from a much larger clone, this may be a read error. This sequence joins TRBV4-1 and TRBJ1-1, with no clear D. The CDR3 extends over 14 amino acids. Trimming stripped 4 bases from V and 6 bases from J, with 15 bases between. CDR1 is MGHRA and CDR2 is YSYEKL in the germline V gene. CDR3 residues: CASSLQSRIAEAFF. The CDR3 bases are TGCGCCAGCAGCCTACAGTCAAGGATCGCTGAAGCTTTCTTT.

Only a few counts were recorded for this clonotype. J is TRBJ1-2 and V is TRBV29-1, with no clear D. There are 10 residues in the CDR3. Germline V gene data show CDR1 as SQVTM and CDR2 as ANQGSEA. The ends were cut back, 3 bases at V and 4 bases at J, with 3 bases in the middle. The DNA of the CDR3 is TGCAGCGTTGAGCCCTATGGCTACACCTTC. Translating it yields CSVEPYGYTF.

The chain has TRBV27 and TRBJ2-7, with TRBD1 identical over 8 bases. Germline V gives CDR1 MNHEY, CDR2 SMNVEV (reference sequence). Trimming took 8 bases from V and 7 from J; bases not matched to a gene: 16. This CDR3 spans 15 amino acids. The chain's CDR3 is CASVPLGQGAREQYF. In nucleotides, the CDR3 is TGTGCCAGCGTCCCTCTCGGGCAGGGGGCGAGGGAGCAGTACTTC.

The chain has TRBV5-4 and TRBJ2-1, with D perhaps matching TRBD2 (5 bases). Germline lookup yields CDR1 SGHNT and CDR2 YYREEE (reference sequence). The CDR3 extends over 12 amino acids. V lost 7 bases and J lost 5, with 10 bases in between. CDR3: CASGGPHNEQFF. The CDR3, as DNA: TGTGCCAGCGGCGGGCCCCACAATGAGCAGTTCTTC. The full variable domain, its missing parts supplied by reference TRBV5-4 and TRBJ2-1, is ETGVTQSPTHLIKTRGQQVTLRCSSQSGHNTVSWYQQALGQGPQFIFQYYREEENGRGNFPPRFSGLQFPNYSSELNVNALELDDSALYLCASGGPHNEQFFGPGTRLTVL.

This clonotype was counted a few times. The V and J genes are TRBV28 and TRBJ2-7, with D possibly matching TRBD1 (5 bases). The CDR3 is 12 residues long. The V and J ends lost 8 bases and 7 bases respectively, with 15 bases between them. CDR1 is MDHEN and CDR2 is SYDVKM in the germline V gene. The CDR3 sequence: CASSTAGFEQYF. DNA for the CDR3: TGTGCCAGCTCAACCGCAGGGTTTGAGCAGTACTTC.

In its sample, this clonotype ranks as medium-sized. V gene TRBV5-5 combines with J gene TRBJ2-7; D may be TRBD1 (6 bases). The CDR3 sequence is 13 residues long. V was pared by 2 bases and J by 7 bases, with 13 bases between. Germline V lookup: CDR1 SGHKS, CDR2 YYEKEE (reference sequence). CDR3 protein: CASSFNRDNEQYF. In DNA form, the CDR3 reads TGTGCCAGCAGCTTCAACAGGGATAATGAGCAGTACTTC.

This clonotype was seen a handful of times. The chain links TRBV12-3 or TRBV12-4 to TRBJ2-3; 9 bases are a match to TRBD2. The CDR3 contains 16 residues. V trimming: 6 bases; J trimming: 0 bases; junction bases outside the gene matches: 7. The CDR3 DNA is TGTGCCAGCAGCCTACCGACTAGCGGAAGCACAGATACGCAGTATTTT. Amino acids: CASSLPTSGSTDTQYF.

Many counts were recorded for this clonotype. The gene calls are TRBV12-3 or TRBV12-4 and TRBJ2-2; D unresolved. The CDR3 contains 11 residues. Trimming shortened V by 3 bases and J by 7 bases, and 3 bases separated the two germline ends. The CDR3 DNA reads TGTGCCAGCAGTTTCAGCGGGGAGCTGTTTTTT. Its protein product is CASSFSGELFF.

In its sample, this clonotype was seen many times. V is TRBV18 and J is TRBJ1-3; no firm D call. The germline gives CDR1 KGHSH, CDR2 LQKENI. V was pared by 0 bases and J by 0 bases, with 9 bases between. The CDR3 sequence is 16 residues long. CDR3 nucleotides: TGTGCCAGCTCACCACCGGGCGTCCACTCTGGAAACACCATATATTTT. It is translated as CASSPPGVHSGNTIYF.

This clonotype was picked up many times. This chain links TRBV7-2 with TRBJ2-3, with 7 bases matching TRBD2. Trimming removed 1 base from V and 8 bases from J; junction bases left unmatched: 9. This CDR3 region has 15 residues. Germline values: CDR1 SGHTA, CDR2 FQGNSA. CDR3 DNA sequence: TGTGCCAGCAGCTTAGAAGCGGGGCATTCCGGTACGCAGTATTTT. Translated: CASSLEAGHSGTQYF.

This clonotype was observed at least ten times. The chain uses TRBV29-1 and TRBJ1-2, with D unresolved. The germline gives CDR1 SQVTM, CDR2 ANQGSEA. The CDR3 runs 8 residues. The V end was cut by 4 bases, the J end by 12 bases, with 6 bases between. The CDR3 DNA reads TGCAGCGTTGGATTCAACACCTTC. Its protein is CSVGFNTF.

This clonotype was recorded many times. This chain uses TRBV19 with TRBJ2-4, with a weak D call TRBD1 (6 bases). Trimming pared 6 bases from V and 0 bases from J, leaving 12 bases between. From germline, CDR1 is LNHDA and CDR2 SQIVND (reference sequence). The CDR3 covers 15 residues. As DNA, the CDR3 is TGTGCCAGTAGCAACGGACAGCTAGCCAAAAACATTCAGTACTTC. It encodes CASSNGQLAKNIQYF.

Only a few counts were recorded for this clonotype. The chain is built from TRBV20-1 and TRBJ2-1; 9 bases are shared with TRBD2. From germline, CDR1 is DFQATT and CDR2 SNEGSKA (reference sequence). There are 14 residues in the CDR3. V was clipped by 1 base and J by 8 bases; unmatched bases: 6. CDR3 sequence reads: CSARAPGTSHEQFF. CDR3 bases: TGCAGTGCTAGAGCCCCTGGGACTAGCCATGAGCAGTTCTTC.

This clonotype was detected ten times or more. The CDR3 spells CASSFTSVRYEQYF. CDR3 nucleotides: TGTGCCAGCAGCTTTACTAGCGTGCGCTACGAGCAGTACTTC. This chain connects TRBV5-5 to TRBJ2-7; 7 bases agree with TRBD2. The CDR3 totals 14 residues. Trimming removed 2 bases from V and 3 bases from J; junction bases left unmatched: 5. From germline, CDR1 is SGHKS and CDR2 YYEKEE (reference sequence).

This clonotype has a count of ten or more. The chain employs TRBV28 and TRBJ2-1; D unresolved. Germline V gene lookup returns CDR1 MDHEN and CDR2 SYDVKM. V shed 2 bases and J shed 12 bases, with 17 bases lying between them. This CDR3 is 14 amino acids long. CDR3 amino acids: CASSLKGPPKWQFF. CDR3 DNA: TGTGCCAGCAGTTTAAAGGGTCCCCCGAAGTGGCAGTTCTTC.

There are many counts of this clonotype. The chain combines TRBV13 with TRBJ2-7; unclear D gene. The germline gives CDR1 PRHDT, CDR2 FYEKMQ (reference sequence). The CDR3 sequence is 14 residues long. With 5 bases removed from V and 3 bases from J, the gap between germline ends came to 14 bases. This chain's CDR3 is CASSPRATDYEQYF. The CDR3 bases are TGTGCCAGCAGCCCTAGGGCGACGGACTACGAGCAGTACTTC.

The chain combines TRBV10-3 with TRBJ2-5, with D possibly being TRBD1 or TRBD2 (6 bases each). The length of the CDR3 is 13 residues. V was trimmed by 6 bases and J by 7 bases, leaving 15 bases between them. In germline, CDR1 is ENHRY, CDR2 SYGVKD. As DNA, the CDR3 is TGTGCCATCAGAGAGGAGGGGGTGGTGACCCAGTACTTC. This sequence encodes CAIREEGVVTQYF.

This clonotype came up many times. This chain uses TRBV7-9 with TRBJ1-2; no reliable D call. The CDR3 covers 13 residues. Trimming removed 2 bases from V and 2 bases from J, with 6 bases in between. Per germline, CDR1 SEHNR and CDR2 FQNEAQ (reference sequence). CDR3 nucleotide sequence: TGTGCCAGCAGCTTATTTATCAACTATGGCTACACCTTC. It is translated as CASSLFINYGYTF. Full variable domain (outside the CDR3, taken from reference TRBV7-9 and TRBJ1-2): DTGVSQNPRHKITKRGQNVTFRCDPISEHNRLYWYRQTLGQGPEFLTYFQNEAQLEKSRLLSDRFSAERPKGSFSTLEIQRTEQGDSAMYLCASSLFINYGYTFGSGTRLTVV.

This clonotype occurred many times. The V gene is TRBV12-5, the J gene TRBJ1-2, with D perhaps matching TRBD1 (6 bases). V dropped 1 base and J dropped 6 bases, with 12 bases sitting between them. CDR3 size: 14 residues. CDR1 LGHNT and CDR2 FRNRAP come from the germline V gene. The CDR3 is CASGLDTGKHGYTF. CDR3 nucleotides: TGTGCTAGTGGTTTGGATACAGGGAAGCATGGCTACACCTTC.

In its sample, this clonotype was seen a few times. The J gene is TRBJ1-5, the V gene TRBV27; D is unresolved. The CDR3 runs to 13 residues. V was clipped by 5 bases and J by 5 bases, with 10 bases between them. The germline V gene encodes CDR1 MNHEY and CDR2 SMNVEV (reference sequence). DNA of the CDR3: TGTGCCAGCAGTCCTTTTACGGATCAGCCCCAGCATTTT. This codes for CASSPFTDQPQHF.